This T cell receptor beta chain was sequenced for a study of blood T cell repertoires in COVID-19 (dated by TCRdb to the early 2020s). In the study overall: Collaborator samples came from the United States, Italy and Spain and covered acute and convalescent phases of COVID-19. HLA class I and class II types, where available, came from metadata supplied by the sample provider rather than from assay-based typing. The samples were drawn from two sources: the first 160 participants of the ongoing ImmuneRACE study, and about 1,300 subjects contributed by 6 global collaborators. The material from the prospective study consisted of cDNA or gDNA derived from T cells, B-cell-depleted T cells, or PBMCs. The repertoires were made available in a free public database intended to serve as a resource for research on the immune response to SARS-CoV-2. Sample metadata almost always included a de-identified subject ID, COVID-19 status, age in years and sex. Deeply sampled blood TCRbeta repertoires from subjects exposed to, actively infected with, or recovered from COVID-19 were included in the dataset. Overall study outcomes, separate from this receptor: The quantity of clinical and demographic metadata differed by source and by participant and was supplied without curation.

TCRbeta CDR3 regions were amplified from genomic DNA using the immunoSEQ Assay, a bias-controlled multiplex PCR. The study's own analysis went as follows. The number of nucleated cells in each sample was estimated from the amplification of reference gene primers within the assay. To quantify the absolute abundance of each unique TCRbeta CDR3 rearrangement, sequence reads were collapsed and filtered. Productive Simpson clonality was computed per sample as the square root of Simpson's diversity index over productive rearrangements. The table was pulled from immuneACCESS by TCRdb, which kept in-frame rearrangements only. Such tables lose some clones; where checked, under half of the loss comes from unresolved V genes, and the rest has no known cause. That table gives V, J and clone size, and the DNA gave D and trimming. This sample holds about 160,000 clones; approximately 91% were observed only once. The ten largest clonotypes hold roughly 2% of the sample.

Notes on this clone: Its antigen remains unidentified. Per-base qualities were not stored, and no clone one base away is much larger.

Collaborating institutions collected whole blood in K2EDTA tubes following their own protocols. Collaborator samples were shipped for TCRbeta analysis as frozen whole blood, isolated PBMCs, or DNA extracted from either sample type. The sequenced sample consisted of peripheral blood. The TCR sequence derives from a man between 18 and 29 years old with acute or convalescent COVID-19.

The nucleotide sequence is given as TGTGCCAGCAGCGTCGGGGGGTTTCTCCAAGCTAACTATGGCTACACCTTC. It translates as CASSVGGFLQANYGYTF. The chain is encoded by TRBV9 joined to TRBJ1-2; the D segment could be TRBD1, given 5 matching bases. The CDR3, from cysteine to phenylalanine, totals 17 residues. Left in the record is the CDR3 DNA by itself, 51 bases read in frame from the first base. Between the V and J ends, shortened by 2 bases and 0 bases respectively, the junction contains 17 bases. CDR1 and CDR2, looked up from the germline V gene, are SGDLS and YYNGEE. With the portions outside the CDR3 filled from the reference TRBV9 and TRBJ1-2 genes, the complete variable region becomes DSGVTQTPKHLITATGQRVTLRCSPRSGDLSVYWYQQSLDQGLQFLIQYYNGEERAKGNILERFSAQQFPDLHSELNLSSLELGDSALYFCASSVGGFLQANYGYTFGSGTRLTVV.